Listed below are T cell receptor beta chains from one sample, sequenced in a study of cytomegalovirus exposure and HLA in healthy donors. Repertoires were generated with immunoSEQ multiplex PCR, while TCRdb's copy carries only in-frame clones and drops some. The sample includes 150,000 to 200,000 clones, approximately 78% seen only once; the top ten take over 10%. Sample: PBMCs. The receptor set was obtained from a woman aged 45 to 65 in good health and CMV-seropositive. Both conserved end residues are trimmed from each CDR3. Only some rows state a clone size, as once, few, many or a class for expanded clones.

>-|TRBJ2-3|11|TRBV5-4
ASSSTGSDTQY
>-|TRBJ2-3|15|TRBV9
ASSVGSGGPNTDTQY
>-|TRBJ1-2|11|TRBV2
ASSPNREDGYT
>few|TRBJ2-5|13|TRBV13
ASSLGVRGEETQY
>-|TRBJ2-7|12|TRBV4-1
ASRPTGSTYEQY
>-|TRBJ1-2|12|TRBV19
ASSIEGGAYGYT
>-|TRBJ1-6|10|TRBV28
ASSSVGSPLH
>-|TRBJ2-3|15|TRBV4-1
ASSQDYAGGPADTQY
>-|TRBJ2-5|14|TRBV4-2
ASSQNQLAGGETQY
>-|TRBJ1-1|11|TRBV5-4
ASSPSTDSEAF
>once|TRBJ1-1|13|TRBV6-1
VSRVGTGLYTEAF
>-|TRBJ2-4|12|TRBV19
ASSIVAGANIQY
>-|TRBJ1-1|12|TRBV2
ASSLQSVNTEAF
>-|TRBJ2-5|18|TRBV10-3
AISESTWAGRGPRQETQY
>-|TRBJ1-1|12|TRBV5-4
ASSLPGSNTEAF
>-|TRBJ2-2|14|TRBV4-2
ASSQALASDTGELF
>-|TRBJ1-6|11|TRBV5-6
ASSLGTHSPLH
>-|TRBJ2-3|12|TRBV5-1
ASSEQAGTDTQY
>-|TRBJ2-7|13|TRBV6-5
ASRFDEQGHYEQY
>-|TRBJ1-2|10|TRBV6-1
ASSLGRYGYT
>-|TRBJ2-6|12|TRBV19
ASDQGTGANVLT
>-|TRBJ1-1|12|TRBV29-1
SVARQGMNTEAF
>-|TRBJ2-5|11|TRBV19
ASSMGRAETQY
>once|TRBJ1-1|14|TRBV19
ASREDADRGFAEAF
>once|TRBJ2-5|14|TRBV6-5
ASSYRVGTGQETQY
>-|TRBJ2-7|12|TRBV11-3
ASSPTGGLGEQY
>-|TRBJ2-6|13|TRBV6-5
ASRPRGTGANVLT
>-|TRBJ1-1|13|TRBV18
ASTPRIGGFTEAF
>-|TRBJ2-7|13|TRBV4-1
ASSQEAGGFYEQY
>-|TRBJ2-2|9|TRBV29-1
SVIYTGELF
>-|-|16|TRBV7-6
ASSLAGQAGAKGCEQY
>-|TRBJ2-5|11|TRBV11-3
ASSFGQGETQY
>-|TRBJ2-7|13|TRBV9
ASSPQWGAPYEQY
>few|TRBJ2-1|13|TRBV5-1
ASSLEASGFHEQF
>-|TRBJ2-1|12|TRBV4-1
ASSQDSRDNEQF
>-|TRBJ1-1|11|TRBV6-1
ASSYQGNTEAF
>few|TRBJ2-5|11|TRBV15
ATMEEQLETQY
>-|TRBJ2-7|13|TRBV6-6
ASSSSDREAHEQY
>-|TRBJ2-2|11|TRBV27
ASSLRRTGELF
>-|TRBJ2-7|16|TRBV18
ASSPAGTGGLWDNEQY
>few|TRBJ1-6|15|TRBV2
ASGALGVAGYNSPLH
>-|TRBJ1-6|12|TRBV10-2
ASKRGRADSPLH
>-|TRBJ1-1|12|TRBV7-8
ASSLAPQGGEAF
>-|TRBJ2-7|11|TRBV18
ASSLDTSYEQY
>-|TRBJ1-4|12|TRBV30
AWSVAGGREKLF
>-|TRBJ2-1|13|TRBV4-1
ASSQSGADYNEQF
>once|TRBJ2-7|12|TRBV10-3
AISERLAGVDQY
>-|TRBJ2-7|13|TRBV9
ASSVGGAFPEEQY
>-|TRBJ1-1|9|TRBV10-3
AISETAEAF
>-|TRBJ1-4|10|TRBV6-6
ASSYRQEKLF
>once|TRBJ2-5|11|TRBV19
ASRLGSQETQY
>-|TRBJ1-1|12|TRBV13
ASSLVVHYTEAF
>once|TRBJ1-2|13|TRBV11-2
ASSPDGQFAYGYT
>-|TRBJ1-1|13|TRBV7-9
ASSPRTGMNTEAF
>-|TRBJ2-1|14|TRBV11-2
ASSPTSGGLFNEQF